The rows below give T cell receptor beta chains drawn from one sample of a study of cytomegalovirus exposure and HLA in healthy donors. Libraries were prepared by immunoSEQ multiplex PCR; TCRdb keeps only in-frame clonotypes and omits some of them. The sample lists about 200,000 clones; approximately 78% were seen once. Sequencing was done on a sample of PBMCs. These TCRs come from a woman in her twenties or thirties in good health and CMV-seronegative. Each CDR3 is given with its conserved first and last residue. A D gene is named only where the DNA matches it firmly. Size values are once, few and many counts, or a class for expanded clones, and some rows have none.

J | D | size | V | DNA | CDR3
TRBJ2-2 | TRBD1 | few | TRBV5-4 | TGTGCCAGCAGCTTGGGGACAGGGTGGGCCGGGGAGCTGTTTTTT | CASSLGTGWAGELFF
TRBJ1-6 | NA | NA | TRBV4-2 | TGTGCCAGCAGCCAAGATTACCCCAGAAATTCACCCCTCCACTTT | CASSQDYPRNSPLHF
TRBJ1-1 | TRBD1 | NA | TRBV19 | TGTGCCAGTAGTCTACAGGGGGGCACTGAAGCTTTCTTT | CASSLQGGTEAFF
TRBJ1-5 | TRBD1 | few | TRBV2 | TGTGCCAGAGGGACAGGGAGTGATCAGCCCCAGCATTTT | CARGTGSDQPQHF
TRBJ2-1 | NA | NA | TRBV6-5 | TGTGCCAGCAGTTACACGCCTAGATTTCGCAATGAGCAGTTCTTC | CASSYTPRFRNEQFF
TRBJ1-1 | NA | NA | TRBV5-4 | TGTGCCAGCAGCTTGTTCGGGGGGCTGGGGTACACTGAAGCTTTCTTT | CASSLFGGLGYTEAFF
TRBJ2-1 | NA | NA | TRBV7-3 | TGTGCCAGCAGCCCAGGGACTTTCTCCTACAATGAGCAGTTCTTC | CASSPGTFSYNEQFF
TRBJ2-1 | NA | NA | TRBV5-1 | TGCGCCAGTCACCCAGGTTCAGGCAATGAGCAGTTCTTC | CASHPGSGNEQFF
TRBJ1-4 | TRBD1 | few | TRBV30 | TGTGCCTGCCCAGACAGGGACGAAAAACTGTTTTTT | CACPDRDEKLFF
TRBJ1-2 | NA | NA | TRBV14 | TGTGCCAGCAGCCAAGATACACCACCGCGGGGCTATGGCTACACCTTC | CASSQDTPPRGYGYTF
TRBJ2-7 | TRBD1 | NA | TRBV5-1 | TGCGCCAGCGGCCAGGGGGTAGTGCGATCCTACGAGCAGTACTTC | CASGQGVVRSYEQYF
TRBJ1-1 | TRBD1 | NA | TRBV18 | TGTGCCAGCTCACCACCCAGACAGGGATGGGTCACTGAAGCTTTCTTT | CASSPPRQGWVTEAFF
TRBJ2-3 | NA | NA | TRBV27 | TGTGCCAGCAGTAACTACAGGACAGATACGCAGTATTTT | CASSNYRTDTQYF
TRBJ1-2 | NA | few | TRBV10-1 | TGCGCCAGCAGTCCTGCAACACTAGTCTATGGCTACACCTTC | CASSPATLVYGYTF
TRBJ1-2 | NA | NA | TRBV6-5 | TGTGCCAGCAGTTACAGCGGCTATGGCTACACCTTC | CASSYSGYGYTF
TRBJ2-7 | TRBD2 | NA | TRBV6-6 | TGTGCCAGCAGTCGCGGGAGGGCGTCTGACTACGAGCAGTACTTC | CASSRGRASDYEQYF
TRBJ2-1 | TRBD2 | NA | TRBV7-8 | TGTGCCAGCAGCTTAGAGGGGACTAGCGGGAGGACCCTTTACAATGAGCAGTTCTTC | CASSLEGTSGRTLYNEQFF
TRBJ1-6 | NA | NA | TRBV5-1 | TGCGCCAGCAGCTTTTTGGGGAGCTCCTATAATTCACCCCTCCACTTT | CASSFLGSSYNSPLHF
TRBJ2-7 | NA | NA | TRBV5-1 | TGCGCCAGCAGCTTGGTTTTGACCCAGGGCGAGCAGTACTTC | CASSLVLTQGEQYF
TRBJ1-1 | NA | few | TRBV4-2 | TGTGCCAGCAGAAAACTCCCAGGGTTGAACACTGAAGCTTTCTTT | CASRKLPGLNTEAFF
TRBJ2-2 | NA | NA | TRBV5-1 | TGCGCCAGCAGCTCAATAGCGGATGCCGGGGAGCTGTTTTTT | CASSSIADAGELFF
TRBJ1-2 | NA | NA | TRBV27 | TGTGCCAGCAAGGGGGGAGGGAGGACCTATGGCTACACCTTC | CASKGGGRTYGYTF
TRBJ2-7 | TRBD2 | NA | TRBV2 | TGTGCCAGCAGTGGGGTAGCGGGATACTACGAGCAGTACTTC | CASSGVAGYYEQYF
TRBJ2-7 | TRBD1 | NA | TRBV5-1 | TGCGCCAGCAGCGGGGCGGGACAGGGGCTTGAGAAGCAGTACTTC | CASSGAGQGLEKQYF
TRBJ2-2 | TRBD1 | NA | TRBV5-1 | TGCGCCAGCAGCGAGGGACAGGGCGCCGGGGAGCTGTTTTTT | CASSEGQGAGELFF
TRBJ1-5 | NA | NA | TRBV30 | TGTGCCTGGAGCGAAGACTCGGATCAGCCCCAGCATTTT | CAWSEDSDQPQHF
TRBJ2-5 | TRBD2 | NA | TRBV10-3 | TGTGCCACCCGACTAGCGGGAGGTGTAGAGACCCAGTACTTC | CATRLAGGVETQYF
TRBJ1-1 | TRBD1 | NA | TRBV7-2 | TGTGCCAGCAGCCAGGACAGGGCGAACACTGAAGCTTTCTTT | CASSQDRANTEAFF
TRBJ2-3 | TRBD1 | NA | TRBV7-6 | TGTGCCAGCAGCTACGGGACAGGGCGAACAGATACGCAGTATTTT | CASSYGTGRTDTQYF
TRBJ1-1 | NA | few | TRBV2 | TGTGCCAGCATGTTCGGACAGAACACTGAAGCTTTCTTT | CASMFGQNTEAFF
TRBJ2-3 | TRBD2 | NA | TRBV5-6 | TGTGCCAGCAGCTGGGGACTAGTGACAGATACGCAGTATTTT | CASSWGLVTDTQYF
TRBJ1-4 | NA | once | TRBV5-1 | TGCGCCAGCAGCACCGGGGGGTCTGAAAAACTGTTTTTT | CASSTGGSEKLFF
TRBJ1-2 | NA | NA | TRBV16 | TGTGCCAGCAGCCGAAGGGGGTTAAACTATGGCTACACCTTC | CASSRRGLNYGYTF
TRBJ1-4 | NA | NA | TRBV11-2 | TGTGCCAGCAGCCGCGCCATACCCGGGGGTGAAAAACTGTTTTTT | CASSRAIPGGEKLFF
TRBJ1-2 | NA | NA | TRBV5-6 | TGTGCCAGCAGCTTCTTGGTTACTAGCTATGGCTACACCTTC | CASSFLVTSYGYTF